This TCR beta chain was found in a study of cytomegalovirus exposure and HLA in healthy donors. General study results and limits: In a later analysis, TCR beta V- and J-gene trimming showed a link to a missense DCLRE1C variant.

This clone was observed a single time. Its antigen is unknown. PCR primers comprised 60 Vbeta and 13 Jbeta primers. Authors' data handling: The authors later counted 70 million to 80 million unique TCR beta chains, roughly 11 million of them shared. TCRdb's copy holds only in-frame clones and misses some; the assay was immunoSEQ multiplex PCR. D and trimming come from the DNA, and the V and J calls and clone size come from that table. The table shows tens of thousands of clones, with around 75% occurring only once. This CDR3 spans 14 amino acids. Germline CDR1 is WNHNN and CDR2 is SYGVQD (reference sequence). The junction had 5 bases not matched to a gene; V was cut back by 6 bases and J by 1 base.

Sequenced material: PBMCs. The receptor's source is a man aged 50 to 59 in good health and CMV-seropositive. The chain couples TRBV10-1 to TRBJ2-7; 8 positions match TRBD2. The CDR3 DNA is TGCGCCAGCAGACCCGGGACTAGGTCCTACGAGCAGTACTTC. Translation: CASRPGTRSYEQYF.